One and the same sample provided the 4 T cell receptor beta chains below, sequenced in a study of early T cells in non-severe SARS-CoV-2 infection. MiXCR was run by TCRdb on the 5' RACE reads, yielding one entry per CDR3 protein. The sample lists about 56,000 distinct CDR3 sequences, about 16% occurring once. The specimen comprised whole blood, sampled at baseline. These receptors all come from an adult who was a healthcare worker with PCR-confirmed SARS-CoV-2 infection or an uninfected control (not recorded which).

Turning to this clonotype: At one boundary the junction diverges from the germline segment, which might be a read error. The chain is built from TRBV28 and TRBJ2-7, with D possibly called TRBD1 or TRBD2 (5 bases each). Germline V gene lookup returns CDR1 MDHEN and CDR2 SYDVKM. The CDR3 length is 13 residues. The CDR3 loop is CASSLRGALDCGF. In DNA form, the CDR3 reads TGTGCCAGCAGTCTCCGAGGGGCTCTCGATTGTGGCTTC. Combining the CDR3 with reference TRBV28 and TRBJ2-7 gives the whole variable domain DVKVTQSSRYLVKRTGEKVFLECVQDMDHENMFWYRQDPGLGLRLIYFSYDVKMKEKGDIPEGYSVSREKKERFSLILESASTNQTSMYLCASSLRGALDCGFGPGTRLTVT.

In its sample, this clonotype was seen a few times. The chain is built from TRBV12-3 or TRBV12-4 and TRBJ2-7; TRBD2 agrees at 15 bases. J was trimmed by 2 bases and V by 6 bases; bases with no gene match: 14. This CDR3 region has 19 residues. The CDR3 loop reads CASRQDGTSGGIPPYEQYF. The CDR3 bases are TGTGCCAGCAGACAAGACGGGACTAGCGGGGGGATACCCCCCTACGAGCAGTACTTC.

The table lists this clonotype with a few counts. V is TRBV7-9 and J is TRBJ1-5, with D hard to call. Germline assignment: CDR1 SEHNR and CDR2 FQNEAQ (reference sequence). CDR3 length: 14 amino acids. Trimming pared 3 bases from V and 0 bases from J, leaving 6 bases between. In nucleotides, the CDR3 is TGTGCCAGCAGCTTGGGGAATAGCAATCAGCCCCAGCATTTT. Translating it yields CASSLGNSNQPQHF.

V usage is TRBV7-2 and J usage is TRBJ2-3; perhaps D is TRBD1 or TRBD2 (5 bases each). The CDR3 loop spans 13 amino acids. CDR1 is SGHTA and CDR2 is FQGNSA in the germline V gene. Trimming took 4 bases from V and 6 from J, leaving 11 bases between them. The CDR3 region is CASSSSREDTQYF. Written as DNA, the CDR3 is TGTGCCAGCAGCTCAAGCAGGGAGGATACGCAGTATTTT.